The 30 T cell receptor beta chains listed next were all sequenced from one sample in a study of cytomegalovirus exposure and HLA in healthy donors. The study ran its PCR with 60 Vbeta and 13 Jbeta primers. Sequencing was performed with immunoSEQ multiplex PCR; in TCRdb, only in-frame clones are kept and a portion is missing. The sample includes tens of thousands of clones, approximately 75% seen only once; the top ten take 6.8%. Sequencing was performed on PBMCs. The receptors stem from a man aged 25-45 years in good health and CMV-seropositive.

This clone has just a few counts. The CDR3 nucleotides read TGTGCCAGTAGTACGCCCCCGGGGGAAGCTTTCTTT. Its protein is CASSTPPGEAFF. The chain couples TRBV19 to TRBJ1-1; D remains unclear. Per germline, CDR1 LNHDA and CDR2 SQIVND (reference sequence). Trimming cost V 4 bases and J 8 bases, with 11 bases left between them. The CDR3 extends over 12 amino acids.

This clone has a single count. This rearrangement joins TRBV5-1 to TRBJ2-7; a possible D gene is TRBD1 (6 bases). This CDR3 has 16 residues. V was pared by 4 bases and J by 6 bases, with 23 bases between. Germline V gene lookup returns CDR1 SGHRS and CDR2 YFSETQ. CDR3 sequence reads: CASSPNVQGRGCEQYF. CDR3 bases: TGCGCCAGCAGCCCGAACGTACAGGGTAGGGGGTGCGAGCAGTACTTC. Complete variable domain (other parts from reference TRBV5-1 and TRBJ2-7): KAGVTQTPRYLIKTRGQQVTLSCSPISGHRSVSWYQQTPGQGLQFLFEYFSETQRNKGNFPGRFSGRQFSNSRSEMNVSTLELGDSALYLCASSPNVQGRGCEQYFGPGTRLTVT.

The chain links TRBV6-4 to TRBJ2-7; D uncertain. V dropped 1 base and J dropped 6 bases, with 7 bases sitting between them. CDR3 length: 12 amino acids. Germline values: CDR1 MRHNA, CDR2 SNTAGT. The CDR3 coding sequence is TGTGCCAGCAGTGACTGGTCGCGCGAGCAGTACTTC. Protein sequence: CASSDWSREQYF.

J is TRBJ2-5 and V is TRBV10-3, with D possibly TRBD1 on 5 matching bases. Between the trimmed V and J ends, which lost 3 bases and 5 bases, there was a span of 16 bases. The CDR3 extends over 15 amino acids. Germline CDR1 is ENHRY and CDR2 is SYGVKD. The CDR3 loop is CAISDQGLSRETQYF. The DNA for the CDR3 is TGTGCCATCAGTGACCAGGGTTTGTCTAGGGAGACCCAGTACTTC.

This clone was counted between two and nine times. CDR3 protein: CASSRRQAGGEKLFF. In DNA, the CDR3 is TGTGCCAGCAGCCGCCGACAGGCTGGGGGTGAAAAACTGTTTTTT. The genes are TRBV7-2 and TRBJ1-4; D may be TRBD1 (6 bases). The V gene's germline CDR1 is SGHTA and CDR2 FQGNSA. There are 15 residues in the CDR3. The V and J ends lost 5 bases and 7 bases respectively, with 17 bases between them.

The chain links TRBV18 to TRBJ2-7, with 9 positions matching TRBD1. The CDR3 loop spans 15 amino acids. The junction had 7 bases not matched to a gene; V was cut back by 5 bases and J by 2 bases. Germline V gene data show CDR1 as KGHSH and CDR2 as LQKENI. The CDR3 DNA sequence: TGTGCCAGCTCAGGAACCGGGACAGGGCCCTACGAGCAGTACTTC. It codes for CASSGTGTGPYEQYF. Variable domain in full (rest from reference TRBV18 and TRBJ2-7): NAGVMQNPRHLVRRRGQEARLRCSPMKGHSHVYWYRQLPEEGLKFMVYLQKENIIDESGMPKERFSAEFPKEGPSILRIQQVVRGDSAAYFCASSGTGTGPYEQYFGPGTRLTVT.

This clone was detected only once. The J gene is TRBJ1-4, the V gene TRBV18; TRBD1 aligns across 8 bases. Germline loops: CDR1 KGHSH, CDR2 LQKENI. The ends lost 5 bases at V and 4 bases at J; junction bases unmatched: 3. This CDR3 comprises 14 residues. CDR3 region: CASSGQGGNEKLFF. DNA for the CDR3: TGTGCCAGCTCAGGACAGGGTGGTAATGAAAAACTGTTTTTT.

This clone appeared a few times. This sequence joins TRBV7-9 and TRBJ1-4, with TRBD1 identical over 9 bases. The CDR3 runs to 16 residues. J gave up 8 bases and V 0 bases, and 7 bases lay outside the gene matches. Germline V gene data show CDR1 as SEHNR and CDR2 as FQNEAQ (reference sequence). CDR3 DNA: TGTGCCAGCAGCTTAGCGGTGCGGGGGACAGGGGAAAAACTGTTTTTT. Residues: CASSLAVRGTGEKLFF.

This clone was seen just once. This chain joins TRBV14 and TRBJ2-5; the match to TRBD2 covers 12 bases. After removal of 4 bases from V and 5 bases from J, the junction contained 2 bases not matched to a gene. This CDR3 region has 14 residues. Per germline, CDR1 SGHDN and CDR2 FVKESK. This chain's CDR3 is CASSLLAGGETQYF. In nucleotides, the CDR3 is TGTGCCAGCAGCCTTCTAGCGGGAGGGGAGACCCAGTACTTC.

This CDR3 is CASSLFSSGGWDEQFF. DNA of the CDR3: TGTGCCAGCAGCTTATTCTCTAGCGGGGGGTGGGATGAGCAGTTCTTC. The V and J genes are TRBV7-2 and TRBJ2-1; 11 nucleotides align to TRBD2. From germline, CDR1 is SGHTA and CDR2 FQGNSA. There are 16 residues in the CDR3. Trimming took 2 bases from V and 8 from J; bases not matched to a gene: 8.

The gene calls are TRBV7-9 and TRBJ2-2; the D is unclear. The CDR3 has 14 amino acids. Germline V CDR1 and CDR2: SEHNR, FQNEAQ (reference sequence). The V and J ends lost 6 bases and 3 bases respectively, with 11 bases between them. DNA of the CDR3: TGTGCCAGCAGGGGCCAGATTGACACCGGGGAGCTGTTTTTT. Protein product: CASRGQIDTGELFF.

V is TRBV7-3 and J is TRBJ1-2; D gene unclear. The germline gives CDR1 SGHTA, CDR2 FQGTGA. The CDR3 sequence is 14 residues long. V lost 6 bases and J 2 bases, leaving 13 bases between the germline ends. The chain's CDR3 is CASSQNTGNYGYTF. CDR3 sequence (DNA): TGTGCCAGCAGTCAGAATACCGGGAACTATGGCTACACCTTC.

This clone was counted only a few times. The chain couples TRBV7-3 to TRBJ1-1; unclear D gene. Germline CDR1 SGHTA, CDR2 FQGTGA. V was trimmed by 4 bases and J by 5 bases, leaving 20 bases between them. This CDR3 contains 16 residues. This chain's CDR3 is CASSSSGVGGGTEAFF. CDR3 DNA: TGTGCCAGCAGCTCCAGTGGGGTGGGTGGAGGAACTGAAGCTTTCTTT.

This chain links TRBV7-9 with TRBJ1-1, with D possibly TRBD1 on 6 matching bases. In germline, CDR1 is SEHNR, CDR2 FQNEAQ (reference sequence). V dropped 7 bases and J dropped 1 base, with 16 bases sitting between them. The CDR3 runs to 15 residues. The CDR3 spells CASNQKRGRNTEAFF. In DNA form, the CDR3 reads TGTGCCAGCAATCAAAAGCGGGGGCGGAACACTGAAGCTTTCTTT.

The chain has TRBV5-5 and TRBJ2-2, with a possible D match to TRBD1 (6 bases). The CDR3 loop spans 14 amino acids. Per germline, CDR1 SGHKS and CDR2 YYEKEE (reference sequence). V shed 2 bases and J shed 6 bases, with 11 bases lying between them. CDR3 in DNA: TGTGCCAGCAGCTTACAGGGAAGGTCCGGGGAGCTGTTTTTT. As protein: CASSLQGRSGELFF.

V and J are TRBV30 and TRBJ2-2, with 9 bases lining up with TRBD1. The germline CDR1 and CDR2 sequences are GTSNPN and SVGIG (reference sequence). With V trimmed by 5 bases and J by 5 bases, 6 bases remained unmatched. This CDR3 has 14 residues. The CDR3 DNA is TGTGCCTGGGCCGGGACAGGGATGACCGGGGAGCTGTTTTTT. Its translation is CAWAGTGMTGELFF.

In this sample, this clone turned up a few times. The CDR3 spells CSVGGVLSSYEQYF. In DNA form, the CDR3 reads TGCAGCGTTGGGGGGGTCCTCAGCTCCTACGAGCAGTACTTC. This sequence joins TRBV29-1 and TRBJ2-7; D may be TRBD2 (6 bases). This CDR3 comprises 14 residues. Trimming shortened V by 4 bases and J by 0 bases, and 13 bases separated the two germline ends. Germline CDR1 and CDR2: SQVTM and ANQGSEA.

This clone showed up just a few times. This rearrangement joins TRBV5-6 to TRBJ2-3; 7 bases are shared with TRBD2. Germline V gene lookup returns CDR1 SGHDT and CDR2 YYEEEE. The CDR3 length is 17 residues. The J segment lost 0 bases and the V segment lost 2 bases, leaving 9 bases of the junction unmatched. The CDR3 DNA reads TGTGCCAGCAGCTTTTATTGGGGTAGCGGGAGCACAGATACGCAGTATTTT. Translation: CASSFYWGSGSTDTQYF.

The V call is TRBV11-3, the J call TRBJ1-5; a possible D gene is TRBD1 (5 bases). CDR3 length: 17 residues. Trimming shortened V by 1 base and J by 2 bases, and 15 bases separated the two germline ends. Germline-derived CDR1 and CDR2 are SGHNT and YENEEA. CDR3 in amino acids: CASSLAREKSRNQPQHF. The CDR3 coding sequence is TGTGCCAGCAGCTTAGCCAGGGAAAAAAGTCGCAATCAGCCCCAGCATTTT.

The chain joins TRBV7-2 to TRBJ1-2; the D is unclear. V lost 5 bases and J lost 3, with 13 bases in between. The CDR3 totals 14 residues. Germline CDR1 is SGHTA and CDR2 is FQGNSA. CDR3 nucleotide sequence: TGTGCCAGCAGCGCGACCGGGAAGTACTATGGCTACACCTTC. This translates into CASSATGKYYGYTF. Based on the CDR3 plus reference TRBV7-2 and TRBJ1-2, the full variable domain is GAGVSQSPSNKVTEKGKDVELRCDPISGHTALYWYRQSLGQGLEFLIYFQGNSAPDKSGLPSDRFSAERTGGSVSTLTIQRTQQEDSAVYLCASSATGKYYGYTFGSGTRLTVV.

The chain joins TRBV18 to TRBJ1-1; 7 bases agree with TRBD1. This CDR3 contains 15 residues. Germline loops: CDR1 KGHSH, CDR2 LQKENI. The J segment lost 3 bases and the V segment lost 2 bases, leaving 6 bases of the junction unmatched. CDR3 bases: TGTGCCAGCTCACCAAGACAGGGCTTGGACACTGAAGCTTTCTTT. Its translation is CASSPRQGLDTEAFF.

The chain recombines TRBV9 with TRBJ1-3, with 8 bases that match TRBD1. CDR3 size: 17 residues. Germline CDR1 reads SGDLS; CDR2 reads YYNGEE. The V gene end was trimmed by 4 bases and the J gene end by 4 bases; junction bases not matched to a gene: 13. The CDR3 region has the DNA TGTGCCAGCAGCCTAACCTTGGACAGGGCACGCGGAAACACCATATATTTT. It yields the protein CASSLTLDRARGNTIYF.

This clone has only one observation. The chain recombines TRBV7-3 with TRBJ2-2; 10 bases are a match to TRBD1. Germline CDR1 and CDR2: SGHTA and FQGTGA. The CDR3 extends over 15 amino acids. The J segment lost 6 bases and the V segment lost 5 bases, leaving 6 bases of the junction unmatched. In DNA form, the CDR3 reads TGTGCCAGCAGCCCCAGGGACAGGGGTGCCGGGGAGCTGTTTTTT. It yields the protein CASSPRDRGAGELFF.

The V gene is TRBV2, the J gene TRBJ2-2; weak D call: TRBD1 (5 bases). The CDR3 has 15 amino acids. Germline V lookup: CDR1 SNHLY, CDR2 FYNNEI. Trimming took 5 bases from V and 1 from J, leaving 11 bases between them. CDR3 protein: CASSLDRVNTGELFF. The CDR3 nucleotides read TGTGCCAGCAGTTTAGACAGAGTGAACACCGGGGAGCTGTTTTTT.

The chain couples TRBV28 to TRBJ2-5; 7 bases line up with TRBD1. The germline V gene encodes CDR1 MDHEN and CDR2 SYDVKM. This CDR3 is 13 amino acids long. Trimming cost V 7 bases and J 4 bases; bases outside gene matches: 6. The CDR3 region has the DNA TGTGCCAGCAAGCGACAGGGAGTAGAGACCCAGTACTTC. It is translated as CASKRQGVETQYF. Supplemented by reference TRBV28 and TRBJ2-5, the full variable domain reads DVKVTQSSRYLVKRTGEKVFLECVQDMDHENMFWYRQDPGLGLRLIYFSYDVKMKEKGDIPEGYSVSREKKERFSLILESASTNQTSMYLCASKRQGVETQYFGPGTRLLVL.

The rearrangement uses TRBV28 and TRBJ2-7; possibly TRBD1 for D (5 bases). Per the germline V gene, CDR1 is MDHEN and CDR2 is SYDVKM. The CDR3 totals 13 residues. V gave up 2 bases and J gave up 5 bases, with 10 bases separating them. The CDR3 DNA is TGTGCCAGCAGTTTACAGGGTAAGGACGAGCAGTACTTC. Amino acids: CASSLQGKDEQYF. The complete variable domain, with remaining parts taken from reference TRBV28 and TRBJ2-7, reads DVKVTQSSRYLVKRTGEKVFLECVQDMDHENMFWYRQDPGLGLRLIYFSYDVKMKEKGDIPEGYSVSREKKERFSLILESASTNQTSMYLCASSLQGKDEQYFGPGTRLTVT.

The chain is built from TRBV28 and TRBJ1-5, with unresolved D. Germline V gives CDR1 MDHEN, CDR2 SYDVKM. V was trimmed by 2 bases and J by 0 bases, leaving 8 bases between them. This CDR3 is 15 amino acids long. CDR3 region: CASSLGGFSNQPQHF. The CDR3 bases are TGTGCCAGCAGTTTAGGCGGTTTTAGCAATCAGCCCCAGCATTTT.

The rearrangement links TRBV7-3 to TRBJ2-7, with D possibly matching TRBD1 (5 bases). The germline CDR1 and CDR2 sequences are SGHTA and FQGTGA. The CDR3 consists of 14 residues. Between the trimmed V and J ends, which lost 1 base and 5 bases, there was a span of 12 bases. This chain's CDR3 is CASSLRGPGHEQYF. Written as DNA, the CDR3 is TGTGCCAGCAGCTTAAGGGGTCCAGGGCACGAGCAGTACTTC.

Comment on this clone: Other nucleotide sequences in the sample specify the same CDR3. V and J are TRBV4-1 and TRBJ2-7; 7 bases match TRBD1. The CDR3 consists of 15 residues. V trimming: 1 base; J trimming: 2 bases; junction bases outside the gene matches: 5. Germline values: CDR1 MGHRA, CDR2 YSYEKL. The CDR3 nucleotides read TGCGCCAGCAGCCAAGGGGTGACAGGGACCTACGAGCAGTACTTC. Translation: CASSQGVTGTYEQYF.

J is TRBJ1-2 and V is TRBV7-9, with 7 bases identical to TRBD1. Germline V lookup: CDR1 SEHNR, CDR2 FQNEAQ (reference sequence). CDR3 length: 15 amino acids. J was trimmed by 5 bases and V by 1 base; bases with no gene match: 7. CDR3 in DNA: TGTGCCAGCAGCTTAGTATCCGGGACAGAGTATGGCTACACCTTC. Protein product: CASSLVSGTEYGYTF.